A selection of T cell receptor beta chains follows, all from one sample in a study of shared clonotypes between healthy human individuals. Produced via immunoSEQ multiplex PCR; TCRdb's table is partial and in-frame only. Of about 870,000 clones listed, over 90% are singletons. The specimen sequenced was naive CD8+ T cells sorted from blood. The source of these receptors is a man aged 25-45 years in good health. Each CDR3 is given with its conserved first and last residue. The size entry is marked missing in some rows and otherwise reads once, few, many or a size class.

J gene: TRBJ2-5; V gene: TRBV29-1; clone size: NA; CDR3 protein: CSVVLAGAQETQYF
J gene: TRBJ2-7; V gene: TRBV10-3; clone size: NA; CDR3 protein: CATRRLVGYEQYF
J gene: TRBJ1-5; V gene: TRBV5-4; clone size: NA; CDR3 protein: CASSTGTGNNQPQHF
J gene: TRBJ2-2; V gene: TRBV7-9; clone size: NA; CDR3 protein: CASSYQGRGPEMAGELFF
J gene: TRBJ2-7; V gene: TRBV5-1; clone size: NA; CDR3 protein: CASSLRSSDSYEQYF
J gene: TRBJ1-1; V gene: TRBV2; clone size: NA; CDR3 protein: CASSGGLEAFF
J gene: TRBJ2-1; V gene: TRBV27; clone size: NA; CDR3 protein: CASMGLAGGNEQFF
J gene: TRBJ2-5; V gene: TRBV7-7; clone size: once; CDR3 protein: CASSQGGWGLVKDETQYF
J gene: TRBJ2-7; V gene: TRBV28; clone size: NA; CDR3 protein: CASSFRSPGQGPTSTYEQYF
J gene: TRBJ2-1; V gene: TRBV4-3; clone size: NA; CDR3 protein: CASSQAQGGGPYNEQFF
J gene: TRBJ2-5; V gene: TRBV9; clone size: NA; CDR3 protein: CASSPRSLSETQYF
J gene: TRBJ2-7; V gene: TRBV10-3; clone size: NA; CDR3 protein: CAISDSGTSGTPNYEQYF
J gene: TRBJ2-1; V gene: TRBV27; clone size: once; CDR3 protein: CASSLLGLAGNEQFF
J gene: TRBJ2-1; V gene: TRBV10-1; clone size: NA; CDR3 protein: CASSEREVPVNEQFF
J gene: TRBJ1-5; V gene: TRBV9; clone size: NA; CDR3 protein: CASSDLPQHF
J gene: TRBJ2-3; V gene: TRBV11-3; clone size: NA; CDR3 protein: CASREGVETDTQYF
J gene: TRBJ2-1; V gene: TRBV7-9; clone size: NA; CDR3 protein: CASSFSLQNNEQFF
J gene: TRBJ1-1; V gene: TRBV5-1; clone size: NA; CDR3 protein: CASRERMWDTEAFF
J gene: TRBJ2-6; V gene: TRBV7-6; clone size: NA; CDR3 protein: CASSLMRGTGANVLTF
J gene: TRBJ2-1; V gene: TRBV7-8; clone size: NA; CDR3 protein: CASSPRSRSLYNEQFF
J gene: TRBJ2-7; V gene: TRBV27; clone size: NA; CDR3 protein: CASSRGNEQYF
J gene: TRBJ2-7; V gene: TRBV7-9; clone size: NA; CDR3 protein: CASSPPIAGTYEQYF
J gene: TRBJ2-7; V gene: TRBV30; clone size: NA; CDR3 protein: CAWTPRPAYEQYF
J gene: TRBJ2-7; V gene: TRBV6-1; clone size: NA; CDR3 protein: CASSEQWWTSGSYEQYF
J gene: TRBJ2-3; V gene: TRBV27; clone size: NA; CDR3 protein: CASSLSDPVPDTQYF
J gene: TRBJ2-1; V gene: TRBV29-1; clone size: NA; CDR3 protein: CSVEDSYNEQFF
J gene: TRBJ2-7; V gene: TRBV7-9; clone size: NA; CDR3 protein: CASSDFSSYEQYF
J gene: TRBJ2-1; V gene: TRBV14; clone size: NA; CDR3 protein: CASSQLTGTDEQFF
J gene: TRBJ2-7; V gene: TRBV7-9; clone size: NA; CDR3 protein: CASSLGGWYEQYF
J gene: TRBJ2-7; V gene: TRBV27; clone size: NA; CDR3 protein: CASSLSTGGSYEQYF
J gene: TRBJ2-3; V gene: TRBV7-2; clone size: NA; CDR3 protein: CASRRASTDTQYF
J gene: TRBJ2-3; V gene: TRBV2; clone size: NA; CDR3 protein: CASSLGQGVADTQYF
J gene: TRBJ2-7; V gene: TRBV18; clone size: NA; CDR3 protein: CASSPGQGAYEQYF
J gene: TRBJ1-5; V gene: TRBV6-5; clone size: NA; CDR3 protein: CASSAVSGQPQHF
J gene: TRBJ2-7; V gene: TRBV27; clone size: NA; CDR3 protein: CASSFGQGSYEQYF
J gene: TRBJ2-7; V gene: TRBV7-9; clone size: NA; CDR3 protein: CASNLRGGLDEQYF
J gene: TRBJ2-1; V gene: TRBV6-6; clone size: NA; CDR3 protein: CASSYGREGLVYEQFF
J gene: TRBJ2-7; V gene: TRBV7-9; clone size: NA; CDR3 protein: CASSSPDNSYEQYF